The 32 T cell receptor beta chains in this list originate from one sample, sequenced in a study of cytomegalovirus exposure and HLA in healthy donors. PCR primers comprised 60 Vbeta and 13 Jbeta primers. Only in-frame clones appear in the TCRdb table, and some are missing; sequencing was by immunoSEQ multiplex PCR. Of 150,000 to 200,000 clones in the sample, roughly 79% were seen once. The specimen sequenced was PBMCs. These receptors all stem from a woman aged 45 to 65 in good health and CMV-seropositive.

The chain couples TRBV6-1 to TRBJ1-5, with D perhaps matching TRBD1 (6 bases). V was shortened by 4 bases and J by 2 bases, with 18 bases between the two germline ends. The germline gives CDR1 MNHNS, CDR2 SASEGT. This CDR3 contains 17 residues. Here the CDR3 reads CASSGRTDRRGNQPQHF. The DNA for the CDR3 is TGTGCCAGCAGTGGTCGAACAGACAGGCGGGGCAATCAGCCCCAGCATTTT.

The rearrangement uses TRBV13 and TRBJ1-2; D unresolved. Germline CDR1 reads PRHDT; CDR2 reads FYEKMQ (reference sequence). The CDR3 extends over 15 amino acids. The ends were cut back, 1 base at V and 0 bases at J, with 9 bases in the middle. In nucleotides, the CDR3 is TGTGCCAGCAGCTTAGATTTGACTGCTAACTATGGCTACACCTTC. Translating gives CASSLDLTANYGYTF.

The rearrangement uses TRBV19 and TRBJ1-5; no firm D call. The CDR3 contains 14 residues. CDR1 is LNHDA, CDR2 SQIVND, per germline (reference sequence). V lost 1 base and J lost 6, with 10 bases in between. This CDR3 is CASSIAGGPQPQHF. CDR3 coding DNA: TGTGCCAGTAGTATAGCGGGAGGCCCTCAGCCCCAGCATTTT.

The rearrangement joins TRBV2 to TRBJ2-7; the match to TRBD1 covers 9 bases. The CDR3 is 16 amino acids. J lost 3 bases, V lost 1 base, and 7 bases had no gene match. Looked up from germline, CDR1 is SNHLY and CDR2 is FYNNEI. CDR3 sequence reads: CASSEEPGDRVYEQYF. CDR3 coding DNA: TGTGCCAGCAGTGAAGAGCCGGGGGACAGGGTCTACGAGCAGTACTTC. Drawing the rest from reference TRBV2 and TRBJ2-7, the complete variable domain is EPEVTQTPSHQVTQMGQEVILRCVPISNHLYFYWYRQILGQKVEFLVSFYNNEISEKSEIFDDQFSVERPDGSNFTLKIRSTKLEDSAMYFCASSEEPGDRVYEQYFGPGTRLTVT.

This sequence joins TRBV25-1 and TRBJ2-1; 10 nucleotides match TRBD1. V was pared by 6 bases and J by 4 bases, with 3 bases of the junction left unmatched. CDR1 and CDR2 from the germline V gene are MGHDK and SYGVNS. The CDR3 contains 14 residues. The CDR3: CASRTGGAYNEQFF. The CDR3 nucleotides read TGTGCCAGCAGGACAGGGGGCGCGTACAATGAGCAGTTCTTC. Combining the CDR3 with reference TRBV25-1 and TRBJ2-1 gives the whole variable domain EADIYQTPRYLVIGTGKKITLECSQTMGHDKMYWYQQDPGMELHLIHYSYGVNSTEKGDLSSESTVSRIRTEHFPLTLESARPSHTSQYLCASRTGGAYNEQFFGPGTRLTVL.

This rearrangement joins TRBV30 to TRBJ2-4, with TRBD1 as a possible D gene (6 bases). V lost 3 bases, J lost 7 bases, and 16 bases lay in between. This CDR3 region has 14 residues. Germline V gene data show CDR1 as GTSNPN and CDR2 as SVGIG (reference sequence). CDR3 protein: CAWRPRGSGNIQYF. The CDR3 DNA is TGTGCCTGGAGGCCCAGGGGTTCGGGGAACATTCAGTACTTC.

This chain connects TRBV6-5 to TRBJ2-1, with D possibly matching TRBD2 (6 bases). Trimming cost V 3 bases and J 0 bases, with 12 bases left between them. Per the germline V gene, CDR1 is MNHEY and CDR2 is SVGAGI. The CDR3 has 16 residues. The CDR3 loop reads CASSYLGLSSYNEQFF. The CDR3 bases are TGTGCCAGCAGTTATCTGGGACTGAGCTCCTACAATGAGCAGTTCTTC.

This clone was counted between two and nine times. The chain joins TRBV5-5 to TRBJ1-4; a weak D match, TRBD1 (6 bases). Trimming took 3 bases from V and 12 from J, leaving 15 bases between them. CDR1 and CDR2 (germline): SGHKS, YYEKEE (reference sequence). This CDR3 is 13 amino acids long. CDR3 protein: CASSSTGLGELFF. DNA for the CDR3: TGTGCCAGCAGCTCAACAGGGTTGGGGGAACTGTTTTTT.

In nucleotides, the CDR3 is TGCGCCAGCAGCACCCGGGGTTTCCAAGAGACCCAGTACTTC. Its protein product is CASSTRGFQETQYF. The chain is built from TRBV5-1 and TRBJ2-5; D is possibly TRBD2 (5 bases). CDR3 length equals 14 residues. V was cut by 4 bases and J by 1 base, with 11 bases left in between. CDR1 and CDR2 from the germline V gene are SGHRS and YFSETQ. Supplemented by reference TRBV5-1 and TRBJ2-5, the full variable domain reads KAGVTQTPRYLIKTRGQQVTLSCSPISGHRSVSWYQQTPGQGLQFLFEYFSETQRNKGNFPGRFSGRQFSNSRSEMNVSTLELGDSALYLCASSTRGFQETQYFGPGTRLLVL.

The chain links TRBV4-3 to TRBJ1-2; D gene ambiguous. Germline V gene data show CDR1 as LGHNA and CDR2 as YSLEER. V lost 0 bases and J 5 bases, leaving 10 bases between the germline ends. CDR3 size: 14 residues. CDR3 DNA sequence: TGCGCCAGCAGCCAAGATCCTCAAGCATATGGCTACACCTTC. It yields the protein CASSQDPQAYGYTF.

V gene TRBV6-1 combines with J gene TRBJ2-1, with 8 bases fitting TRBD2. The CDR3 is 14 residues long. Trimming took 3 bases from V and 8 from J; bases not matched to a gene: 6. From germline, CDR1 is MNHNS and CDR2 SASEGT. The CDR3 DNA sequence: TGTGCCAGCAGTGACGGACTAGCAGGCGATGAGCAGTTCTTC. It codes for CASSDGLAGDEQFF.

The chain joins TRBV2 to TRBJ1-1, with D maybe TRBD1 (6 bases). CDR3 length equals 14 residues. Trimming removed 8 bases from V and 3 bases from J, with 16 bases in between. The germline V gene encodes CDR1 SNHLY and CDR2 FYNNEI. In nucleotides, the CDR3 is TGTGCCAGCTTAGGGACAAACTGGGACACTGAAGCTTTCTTT. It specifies CASLGTNWDTEAFF.

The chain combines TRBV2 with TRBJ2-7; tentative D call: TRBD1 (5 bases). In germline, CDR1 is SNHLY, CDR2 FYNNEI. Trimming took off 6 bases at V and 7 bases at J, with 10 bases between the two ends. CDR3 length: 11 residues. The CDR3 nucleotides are TGTGCCAGCAGAGGGGAAGTTGAGCAGTACTTC. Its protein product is CASRGEVEQYF.

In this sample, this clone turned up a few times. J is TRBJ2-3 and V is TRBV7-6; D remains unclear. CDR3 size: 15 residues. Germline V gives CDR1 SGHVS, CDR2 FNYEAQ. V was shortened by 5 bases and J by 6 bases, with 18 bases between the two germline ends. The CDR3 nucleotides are TGTGCCAGCAGCCCTTCTTCAGATTACGGGGATACGCAGTATTTT. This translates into CASSPSSDYGDTQYF.

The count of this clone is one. The CDR3 coding sequence is TGTGCCACCAAGACAGGGGTTAATGAAAAACTGTTTTTT. Protein sequence: CATKTGVNEKLFF. The genes are TRBV19 and TRBJ1-4; 8 bases line up with TRBD1. There are 13 residues in the CDR3. V lost 10 bases, J lost 4 bases, and 5 bases stayed unmatched. Germline-derived CDR1 and CDR2 are LNHDA and SQIVND (reference sequence).

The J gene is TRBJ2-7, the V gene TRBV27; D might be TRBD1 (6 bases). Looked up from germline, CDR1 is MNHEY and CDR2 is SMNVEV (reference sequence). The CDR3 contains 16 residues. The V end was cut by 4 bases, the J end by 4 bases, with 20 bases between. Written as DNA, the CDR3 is TGTGCCAGCAGTTACCTACAGGACAGTAGTTTTTACGAGCAGTACTTC. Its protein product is CASSYLQDSSFYEQYF.

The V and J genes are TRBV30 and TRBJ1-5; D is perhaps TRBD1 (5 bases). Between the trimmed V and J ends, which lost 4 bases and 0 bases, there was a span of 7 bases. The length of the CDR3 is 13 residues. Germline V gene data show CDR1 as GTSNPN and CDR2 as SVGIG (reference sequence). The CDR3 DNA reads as TGTGCCTGGACACAGGATAGCAATCAGCCCCAGCATTTT. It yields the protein CAWTQDSNQPQHF.

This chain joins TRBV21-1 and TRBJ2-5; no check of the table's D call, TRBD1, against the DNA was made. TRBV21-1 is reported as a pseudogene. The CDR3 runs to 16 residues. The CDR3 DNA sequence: TGTGCCAGCAGCAAAGGAACAGGAATTTGGCAAGAGACCCAGTACTTC. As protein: CASSKGTGIWQETQYF.

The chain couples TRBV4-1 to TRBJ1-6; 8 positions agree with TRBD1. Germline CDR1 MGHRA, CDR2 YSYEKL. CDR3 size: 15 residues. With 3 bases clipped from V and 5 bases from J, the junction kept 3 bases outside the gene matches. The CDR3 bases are TGCGCCAGCAGCCAGTCAGGGGGCAATAATTCACCCCTCCACTTT. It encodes CASSQSGGNNSPLHF.

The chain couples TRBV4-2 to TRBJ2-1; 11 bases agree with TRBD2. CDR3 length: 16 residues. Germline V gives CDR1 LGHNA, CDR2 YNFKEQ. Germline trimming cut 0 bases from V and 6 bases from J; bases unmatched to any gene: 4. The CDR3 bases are TGTGCCAGCAGCCAAGATCTAACTAGCGGGAGCAATGAGCAGTTCTTC. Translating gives CASSQDLTSGSNEQFF.

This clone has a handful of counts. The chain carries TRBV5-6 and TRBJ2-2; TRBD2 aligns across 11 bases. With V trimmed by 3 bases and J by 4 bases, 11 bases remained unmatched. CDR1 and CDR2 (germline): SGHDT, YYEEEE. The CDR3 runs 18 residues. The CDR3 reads CASSSPVGLADFTGELFF. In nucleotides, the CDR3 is TGTGCCAGCAGCTCCCCGGTGGGACTAGCGGATTTCACCGGGGAGCTGTTTTTT.

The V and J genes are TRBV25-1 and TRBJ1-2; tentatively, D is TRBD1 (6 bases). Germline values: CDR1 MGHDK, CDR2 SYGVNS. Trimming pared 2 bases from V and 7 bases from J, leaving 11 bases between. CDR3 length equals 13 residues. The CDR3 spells CASSETGPRGYTF. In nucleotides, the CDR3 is TGTGCCAGCAGTGAAACAGGGCCCCGTGGCTACACCTTC.

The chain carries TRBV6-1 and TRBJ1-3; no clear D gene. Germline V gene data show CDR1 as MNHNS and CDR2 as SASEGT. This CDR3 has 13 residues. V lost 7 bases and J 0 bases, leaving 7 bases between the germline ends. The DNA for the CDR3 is TGTGCCAGCAAGCACCACTCTGGAAACACCATATATTTT. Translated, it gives CASKHHSGNTIYF.

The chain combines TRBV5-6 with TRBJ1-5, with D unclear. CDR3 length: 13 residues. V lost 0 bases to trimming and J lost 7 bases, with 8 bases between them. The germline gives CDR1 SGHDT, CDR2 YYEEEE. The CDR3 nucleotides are TGTGCCAGCAGCTTGGCGGGTGGGCAGCCCCAGCATTTT. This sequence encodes CASSLAGGQPQHF.

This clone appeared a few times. The CDR3 spells CASSQDRRNTGELFF. CDR3 sequence (DNA): TGTGCCAGCAGCCAAGATCGTCGGAACACCGGGGAGCTGTTTTTT. The gene calls are TRBV4-2 and TRBJ2-2; no firm D call. V lost 0 bases, J lost 1 base, and 6 bases lay in between. In germline, CDR1 is LGHNA, CDR2 YNFKEQ. There are 15 residues in the CDR3.

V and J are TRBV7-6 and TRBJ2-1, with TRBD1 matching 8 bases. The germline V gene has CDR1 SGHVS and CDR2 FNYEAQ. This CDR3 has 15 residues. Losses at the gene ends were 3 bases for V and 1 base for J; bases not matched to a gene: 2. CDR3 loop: CASSFGQGSYNEQFF. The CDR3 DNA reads TGTGCCAGCAGCTTCGGACAGGGTTCCTACAATGAGCAGTTCTTC.

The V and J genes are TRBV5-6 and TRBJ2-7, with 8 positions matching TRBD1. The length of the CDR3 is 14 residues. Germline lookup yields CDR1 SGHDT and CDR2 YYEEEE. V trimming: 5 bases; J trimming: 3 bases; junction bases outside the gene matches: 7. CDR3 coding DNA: TGTGCCAGCAGACGACAGGGGACCTTCTACGAGCAGTACTTC. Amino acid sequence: CASRRQGTFYEQYF.

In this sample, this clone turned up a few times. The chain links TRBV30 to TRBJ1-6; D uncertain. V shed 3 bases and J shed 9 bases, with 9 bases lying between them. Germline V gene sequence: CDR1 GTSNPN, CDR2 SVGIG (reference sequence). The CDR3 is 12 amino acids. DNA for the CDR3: TGTGCCTGGAGCCAAACAAGTTCACCCCTCCACTTT. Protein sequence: CAWSQTSSPLHF.

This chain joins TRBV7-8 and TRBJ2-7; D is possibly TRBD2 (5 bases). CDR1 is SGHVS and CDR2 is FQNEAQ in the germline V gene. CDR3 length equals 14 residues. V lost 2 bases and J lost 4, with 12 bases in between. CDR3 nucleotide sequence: TGTGCCAGCAGCTTACTCGGGGTTGGATACGAGCAGTACTTC. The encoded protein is CASSLLGVGYEQYF.

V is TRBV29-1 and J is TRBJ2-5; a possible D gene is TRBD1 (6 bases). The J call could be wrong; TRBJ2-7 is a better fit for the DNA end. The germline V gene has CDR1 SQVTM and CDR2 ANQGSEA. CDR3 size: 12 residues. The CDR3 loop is CSVGDTLYEQYF. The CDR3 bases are TGCAGCGTTGGGGACACTCTCTACGAGCAGTACTTC.

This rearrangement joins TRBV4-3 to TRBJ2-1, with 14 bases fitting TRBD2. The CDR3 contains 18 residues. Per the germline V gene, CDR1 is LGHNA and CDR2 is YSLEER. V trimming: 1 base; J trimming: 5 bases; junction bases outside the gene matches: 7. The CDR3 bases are TGCGCCAGCAGCCAAGGCCCCGGGACTAGCGGGGGACACAATGAGCAGTTCTTC. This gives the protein CASSQGPGTSGGHNEQFF.

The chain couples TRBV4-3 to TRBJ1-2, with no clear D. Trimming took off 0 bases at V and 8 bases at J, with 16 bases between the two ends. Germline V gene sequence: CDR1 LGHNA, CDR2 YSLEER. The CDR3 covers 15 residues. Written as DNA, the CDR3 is TGCGCCAGCAGCCAAGATTCTGTCAGGAGGGTAGGCTACACCTTC. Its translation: CASSQDSVRRVGYTF.